This T cell receptor (beta chain) was sequenced during a study of blood T cell repertoires in COVID-19. Study-level background: The United States, Italy and Spain supplied acute and convalescent COVID-19 samples. PBMCs, B-cell-depleted T cells, or T cells were the source of the cDNA or gDNA that made up the material.

Authors' methods: By means of reference gene primer amplification, nucleated cell counts were estimated. Assay used: immunoSEQ multiplex PCR; TCRdb lists only in-frame clones, some missing. V and J calls and clone size are as listed in that table; D and trimming were resolved from the DNA. This sample has 200,000 or so clones; 75% to 90% occur once, and the top ten carry approximately 6.1%. The CDR3 sequence is 13 residues long. From germline, CDR1 is MDHEN and CDR2 SYDVKM. Deletions cut 3 bases from V and 4 bases from J, with 7 bases between. This sequence originates from a woman aged 40 to 50 with acute or convalescent COVID-19. The J gene is TRBJ1-3, the V gene TRBV28; no clear D. The specimen sequenced was peripheral blood. The CDR3, as DNA: TGTGCCAGCAGTTTGCCCGGGGGAAACACCATATATTTT. It encodes CASSLPGGNTIYF.